Presented here are 26 T cell receptor beta chains from one specimen sequenced in a study of CD8+ T cells in alopecia areata. Reverse transcribed after extraction, RNA yielded cDNA as the sequencing template. This table comes from immunoSEQ multiplex PCR, and its TCRdb copy is limited to in-frame clones, with some not included. The sample lists 130,000 to 150,000 clones, 62% occurring once. Material: CD8+ T cells sorted from blood. The source of these receptors is a human donor in good health.

The chain has TRBV30 and TRBJ2-2, with a possible D match to TRBD1 (5 bases). The CDR3 loop spans 13 amino acids. The V end lost 5 bases, the J end lost 5 bases, and 12 bases lay between the germline ends. Germline CDR1 reads GTSNPN; CDR2 reads SVGIG (reference sequence). CDR3 amino acids: CAWGEAGTGELFF. CDR3 nucleotide sequence: TGTGCCTGGGGTGAAGCAGGGACCGGGGAGCTGTTTTTT.

The gene calls are TRBV30 and TRBJ2-5; 7 nucleotides line up with TRBD1. The CDR3 is 14 residues long. After removal of 5 bases from V and 4 bases from J, the junction contained 10 bases not matched to a gene. The germline V gene encodes CDR1 GTSNPN and CDR2 SVGIG (reference sequence). The CDR3 sequence is CAWLMTGLGETQYF. CDR3 sequence (DNA): TGTGCCTGGCTAATGACAGGGTTGGGAGAGACCCAGTACTTC.

The gene calls are TRBV2 and TRBJ2-7; TRBD2 matches at 11 bases. V shed 10 bases and J 5 bases; nucleotides not matched to a gene: 10. The CDR3 consists of 14 residues. Germline V gene sequence: CDR1 SNHLY, CDR2 FYNNEI. CDR3 sequence reads: CAIPLLAGANEQYF. CDR3 in DNA: TGTGCCATCCCATTACTAGCGGGAGCGAACGAGCAGTACTTC.

The V gene is TRBV30, the J gene TRBJ2-1; D is unresolved. CDR3 length equals 13 residues. CDR1 is GTSNPN and CDR2 is SVGIG in the germline V gene (reference sequence). Trimming removed 6 bases from V and 2 bases from J, with 11 bases in between. CDR3 amino acids: CACVMVPYNEQFF. CDR3 coding DNA: TGTGCCTGCGTGATGGTCCCCTACAATGAGCAGTTCTTC.

V gene TRBV27 combines with J gene TRBJ1-4, with D unresolved. The ends were cut back, 6 bases at V and 0 bases at J, with 11 bases in the middle. Germline V gives CDR1 MNHEY, CDR2 SMNVEV (reference sequence). The CDR3 covers 15 residues. The CDR3: CASSLGGATNEKLFF. CDR3 sequence (DNA): TGTGCCAGCAGCCTGGGCGGAGCAACTAATGAAAAACTGTTTTTT. Full variable domain (remainder filled in from reference TRBV27 and TRBJ1-4): EAQVTQNPRYLITVTGKKLTVTCSQNMNHEYMSWYRQDPGLGLRQIYYSMNVEVTDKGDVPEGYKVSRKEKRNFPLILESPSPNQTSLYFCASSLGGATNEKLFFGSGTQLSVL.

In this sample, this clone turned up once. The rearrangement uses TRBV7-8 and TRBJ2-1; D might be TRBD2 (5 bases). CDR3 length equals 16 residues. Germline CDR1 is SGHVS and CDR2 is FQNEAQ. V was trimmed by 0 bases and J by 5 bases, leaving 14 bases between them. The CDR3 here is CASSLAGIRSDNEQFF. Written as DNA, the CDR3 is TGTGCCAGCAGCTTAGCCGGGATCCGGAGCGACAATGAGCAGTTCTTC. Supplemented by reference TRBV7-8 and TRBJ2-1, the full variable domain reads GAGVSQSPRYKVAKRGQDVALRCDPISGHVSLFWYQQALGQGPEFLTYFQNEAQLDKSGLPSDRFFAERPEGSVSTLKIQRTQQEDSAVYLCASSLAGIRSDNEQFFGPGTRLTVL.

This clone was found a few times. The chain recombines TRBV9 with TRBJ2-3; the match to TRBD2 covers 9 bases. Per the germline V gene, CDR1 is SGDLS and CDR2 is YYNGEE. The CDR3 runs 15 residues. The ends lost 4 bases at V and 2 bases at J; junction bases unmatched: 5. CDR3 bases: TGTGCCAGCAGCCGTAGCGGGAGTAACACAGATACGCAGTATTTT. Amino acid sequence: CASSRSGSNTDTQYF.

CDR3 bases: TGTGCCAGCAGAGCGGAGGGCCAAGAGACCCAGTACTTC. The encoded protein is CASRAEGQETQYF. The chain couples TRBV7-9 to TRBJ2-5, with D possibly being TRBD2 (6 bases). The CDR3 runs 13 residues. Germline V gene sequence: CDR1 SEHNR, CDR2 FQNEAQ (reference sequence). V was trimmed by 6 bases and J by 1 base, leaving 9 bases between them.

Regarding this clone: At the DNA level, this CDR3 is encoded by other sequences in the same sample as well. This sequence joins TRBV9 and TRBJ2-3; D is undetermined. V was pared by 0 bases and J by 4 bases, with 6 bases between. Germline V gene lookup returns CDR1 SGDLS and CDR2 YYNGEE. The CDR3 length is 13 residues. CDR3 sequence reads: CASSVGGADTQYF. Here the CDR3 DNA reads TGTGCCAGCAGCGTAGGGGGTGCAGATACGCAGTATTTT.

The chain employs TRBV6-4 and TRBJ2-6, with 9 bases that match TRBD1. This CDR3 has 17 residues. Per germline, CDR1 MRHNA and CDR2 SNTAGT. V lost 2 bases, J lost 2 bases, and 4 bases stayed unmatched. As DNA, the CDR3 is TGTGCCAGCAGTGACGGAGGGACAGGGACTGGGGCCAACGTCCTGACTTTC. Translating gives CASSDGGTGTGANVLTF.

The V call is TRBV28, the J call TRBJ2-7; no reliable D call. Trimming took off 2 bases at V and 2 bases at J, with 7 bases between the two ends. The germline V gene encodes CDR1 MDHEN and CDR2 SYDVKM. The CDR3 covers 13 residues. CDR3 sequence: CASSLDGPYEQYF. CDR3 nucleotide sequence: TGTGCCAGCAGTTTAGACGGTCCCTACGAGCAGTACTTC. The whole variable domain, remainder taken from reference TRBV28 and TRBJ2-7, is DVKVTQSSRYLVKRTGEKVFLECVQDMDHENMFWYRQDPGLGLRLIYFSYDVKMKEKGDIPEGYSVSREKKERFSLILESASTNQTSMYLCASSLDGPYEQYFGPGTRLTVT.

The CDR3 sequence is CASSEGNEQFF. The CDR3 DNA follows: TGTGCCAGCAGTGAAGGGAATGAGCAGTTCTTC. The rearrangement uses TRBV2 and TRBJ2-1; D is undetermined. Germline V gives CDR1 SNHLY, CDR2 FYNNEI. The CDR3 is made up of 11 amino acids. V was shortened by 1 base and J by 7 bases, with 2 bases between the two germline ends.

There are a few counts of this clone. The rearrangement uses TRBV6-5 and TRBJ2-3; D is unclear. The CDR3 is 14 residues long. CDR1 and CDR2 from the germline V gene are MNHEY and SVGAGI. The germline V and J ends were trimmed by 4 bases and 1 base, with 9 bases remaining between them. The CDR3 DNA reads TGTGCCAGCAGTTCCGTCATACGCACAGATACGCAGTATTTT. Amino acid sequence: CASSSVIRTDTQYF.

This clone came up a few times. This chain uses TRBV5-1 with TRBJ2-5; D not resolved. The CDR3 is made up of 13 amino acids. Trimming left V 1 base short and J 4 bases short, with 8 bases between. The V gene's germline CDR1 is SGHRS and CDR2 YFSETQ. CDR3 protein: CASSLWWAETQYF. The CDR3 region has the DNA TGCGCCAGCAGCTTGTGGTGGGCAGAGACCCAGTACTTC.

This sequence joins TRBV9 and TRBJ1-3, with unresolved D. This CDR3 is 16 amino acids long. The germline V gene encodes CDR1 SGDLS and CDR2 YYNGEE. Trimming stripped 0 bases from V and 0 bases from J, with 10 bases between. DNA of the CDR3: TGTGCCAGCAGCGTAGACGGCAGTACCTCTGGAAACACCATATATTTT. Translated: CASSVDGSTSGNTIYF.

The rearrangement links TRBV5-1 to TRBJ2-5; D tentatively reads TRBD1 or TRBD2 (5 bases each). V lost 2 bases and J lost 10, with 15 bases in between. The germline gives CDR1 SGHRS, CDR2 YFSETQ. CDR3 length: 13 residues. CDR3 sequence reads: CASSLNRGGGQYF. The CDR3 region has the DNA TGCGCCAGCAGCTTAAACCGGGGCGGAGGCCAGTACTTC.

The chain recombines TRBV27 with TRBJ1-4; no definite D call. The V gene's germline CDR1 is MNHEY and CDR2 SMNVEV (reference sequence). This CDR3 contains 15 residues. The V end lost 8 bases, the J end lost 7 bases, and 20 bases lay between the germline ends. The CDR3 loop reads CASSLLGREGEKLFF. The CDR3 nucleotides are TGTGCCAGCTCCCTTCTGGGGAGGGAGGGTGAAAAACTGTTTTTT.

This clone was observed a few times. V is TRBV29-1 and J is TRBJ1-2; 7 bases are a match to TRBD1. The V segment lost 3 bases and the J segment 7 bases; nucleotides outside the gene matches: 5. The germline V gene has CDR1 SQVTM and CDR2 ANQGSEA. The CDR3 loop spans 12 amino acids. CDR3 amino acids: CSVDRPGGGYTF. The CDR3 DNA reads as TGCAGCGTTGATAGACCAGGGGGTGGCTACACCTTC.

The J gene is TRBJ2-5, the V gene TRBV19; possibly TRBD2 for D (6 bases). V was pared by 5 bases and J by 5 bases, with 21 bases between. Germline V CDR1 and CDR2: LNHDA, SQIVND (reference sequence). The CDR3 extends over 16 amino acids. This chain's CDR3 is CASSFDMPHGGETQYF. Written as DNA, the CDR3 is TGTGCCAGTAGTTTCGACATGCCCCACGGAGGGGAGACCCAGTACTTC.

The chain uses TRBV27 and TRBJ1-1; possibly TRBD1 for D (5 bases). The CDR3 covers 13 residues. V lost 2 bases and J 3 bases, leaving 7 bases between the germline ends. CDR1 and CDR2 (germline): MNHEY, SMNVEV (reference sequence). CDR3 DNA sequence: TGTGCCAGCAGTTTAAAGGGGTACACTGAAGCTTTCTTT. Amino acids: CASSLKGYTEAFF.

This clone was observed a few times. The genes are TRBV4-1 and TRBJ1-5; D uncertain. V lost 0 bases and J lost 4, with 4 bases in between. The CDR3 spans 13 residues. Germline CDR1 and CDR2: MGHRA and YSYEKL. The CDR3 coding sequence is TGCGCCAGCAGCCAAGAGAGTAATCAGCCCCAGCATTTT. Amino acids: CASSQESNQPQHF.

The chain has TRBV4-2 and TRBJ2-2; tentative D call: TRBD1 (5 bases). The length of the CDR3 is 17 residues. Per the germline V gene, CDR1 is LGHNA and CDR2 is YNFKEQ. V was cut by 0 bases and J by 4 bases, with 15 bases left in between. The CDR3 nucleotides are TGTGCCAGCAGCCAAGATCGGCTCGACAGACTCACCGGGGAGCTGTTTTTT. Protein sequence: CASSQDRLDRLTGELFF.

The chain employs TRBV4-1 and TRBJ2-1, with 8 positions matching TRBD2. Germline CDR1 and CDR2: MGHRA and YSYEKL. The trim removed 4 bases at V and 8 bases at J, leaving 10 bases unmatched. The CDR3 extends over 15 amino acids. CDR3 sequence reads: CASSPGAGGVDEQFF. The CDR3 nucleotides are TGCGCCAGCAGCCCAGGGGCGGGAGGTGTCGATGAGCAGTTCTTC.

The chain has TRBV27 and TRBJ2-1; TRBD2 matches at 12 bases. The CDR3 totals 18 residues. The germline V gene has CDR1 MNHEY and CDR2 SMNVEV (reference sequence). Trimming removed 2 bases from V and 5 bases from J; junction bases left unmatched: 10. The CDR3 DNA reads as TGTGCCAGCAGTTTAGGTTCGCCTAGCGGGAGGGAACACAATGAGCAGTTCTTC. Protein: CASSLGSPSGREHNEQFF.

This sequence joins TRBV9 and TRBJ2-7, with a possible D match to TRBD1 (5 bases). V was pared by 3 bases and J by 2 bases, with 15 bases between. This CDR3 has 15 residues. Germline CDR1 is SGDLS and CDR2 is YYNGEE. For the CDR3, the DNA is TGTGCCAGCAGCGCAGATCCCGCAGGGCCCTACGAGCAGTACTTC. Amino acids: CASSADPAGPYEQYF.

This clone was counted only a few times. This chain links TRBV9 with TRBJ1-2; a weak D match, TRBD1 (5 bases). The CDR3 covers 13 residues. The germline V gene encodes CDR1 SGDLS and CDR2 YYNGEE. Trimming left V 0 bases short and J 7 bases short, with 10 bases between. CDR3 DNA sequence: TGTGCCAGCAGCGTAGGAGGGGCCAGTGGCTACACCTTC. This gives the protein CASSVGGASGYTF.